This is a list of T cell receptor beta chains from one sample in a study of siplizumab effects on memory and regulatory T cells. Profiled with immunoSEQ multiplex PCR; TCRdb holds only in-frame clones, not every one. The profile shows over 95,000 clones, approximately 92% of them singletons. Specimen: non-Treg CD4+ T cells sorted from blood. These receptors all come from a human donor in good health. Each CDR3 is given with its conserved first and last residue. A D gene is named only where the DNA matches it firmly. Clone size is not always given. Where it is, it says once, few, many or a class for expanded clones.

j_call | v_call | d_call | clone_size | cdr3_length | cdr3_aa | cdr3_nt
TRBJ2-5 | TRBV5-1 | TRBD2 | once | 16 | CASRRELAGGQETQYF | TGCGCCAGCAGGCGGGAACTAGCGGGGGGGCAAGAGACCCAGTACTTC
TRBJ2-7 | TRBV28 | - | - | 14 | CASSPPGGLHEQYF | TGTGCCAGCAGTCCCCCCGGAGGGCTCCACGAGCAGTACTTC
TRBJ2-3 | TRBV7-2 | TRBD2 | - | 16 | CASSLSGLGFTDTQYF | TGTGCCAGCAGCTTATCTGGACTAGGCTTCACAGATACGCAGTATTTT
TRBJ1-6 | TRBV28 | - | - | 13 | CASSSPLNSPLHF | TGTGCCAGCAGTTCCCCCCTAAATTCACCCCTCCACTTT
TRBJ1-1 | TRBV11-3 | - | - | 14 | CASSFSSLNTEAFF | TGTGCCAGCAGTTTTTCGTCCTTGAACACTGAAGCTTTCTTT
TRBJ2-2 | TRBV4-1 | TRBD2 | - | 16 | CASSPASGGNTGELFF | TGCGCCAGCAGCCCGGCTAGCGGGGGGAACACCGGGGAGCTGTTTTTT
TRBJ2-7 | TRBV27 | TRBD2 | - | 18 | CASSLEGWTSGGSYEQYF | TGTGCCAGCAGTTTAGAGGGTTGGACTAGCGGGGGCTCCTACGAGCAGTACTTC
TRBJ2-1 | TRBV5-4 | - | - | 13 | CASSMGQYNEQFF | TGTGCCAGCAGCATGGGACAATACAATGAGCAGTTCTTC
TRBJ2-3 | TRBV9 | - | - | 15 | CASSVVGGHTDTQYF | TGTGCCAGCAGCGTAGTTGGGGGGCACACAGATACGCAGTATTTT
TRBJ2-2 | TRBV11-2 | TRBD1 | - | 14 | CASAGQGLTGELFF | TGTGCCAGCGCTGGACAGGGATTAACCGGGGAGCTGTTTTTT
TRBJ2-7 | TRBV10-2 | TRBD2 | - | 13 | CASIAGARYEQYF | TGCGCCAGCATAGCGGGGGCTCGCTACGAGCAGTACTTC
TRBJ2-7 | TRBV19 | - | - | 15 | CASSIGRRISYEQYF | TGTGCCAGTAGTATAGGTCGACGGATCTCCTACGAGCAGTACTTC
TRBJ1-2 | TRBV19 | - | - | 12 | CAIKGDQYGYTF | TGTGCCATCAAAGGGGACCAGTATGGCTACACCTTC
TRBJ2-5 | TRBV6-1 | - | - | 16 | CASSDRQRPLKETQYF | TGTGCCAGCAGTGATAGACAGCGTCCACTTAAAGAGACCCAGTACTTC
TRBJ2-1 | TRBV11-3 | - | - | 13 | CASSKGPYNEQFF | TGTGCCAGCAGCAAGGGGCCCTACAATGAGCAGTTCTTC
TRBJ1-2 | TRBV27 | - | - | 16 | CASSSDLVGGAYGYTF | TGTGCCAGCAGTTCCGACCTAGTGGGAGGAGCTTATGGCTACACCTTC
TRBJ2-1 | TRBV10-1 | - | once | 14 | CASSEAGNDNEQFF | TGCGCCAGCAGTGAGGCAGGGAACGACAATGAGCAGTTCTTC
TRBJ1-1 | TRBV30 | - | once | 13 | CAWKGQGTTEAFF | TGTGCCTGGAAGGGGCAGGGGACCACTGAAGCTTTCTTT
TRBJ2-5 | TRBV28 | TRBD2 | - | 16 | CASSLPAAGVQETQYF | TGTGCCAGCAGTTTGCCCGCAGCGGGGGTCCAAGAGACCCAGTACTTC
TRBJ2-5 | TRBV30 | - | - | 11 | CAWSHPETQYF | TGTGCCTGGAGCCACCCAGAGACCCAGTACTTC
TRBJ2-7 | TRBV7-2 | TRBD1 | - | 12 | CASSRQGYEQYF | TGTGCCAGCAGCAGACAGGGCTACGAGCAGTACTTC
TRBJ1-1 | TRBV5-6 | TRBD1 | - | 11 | CASSRDSEAFF | TGTGCCAGCAGCCGGGACAGTGAAGCTTTCTTT
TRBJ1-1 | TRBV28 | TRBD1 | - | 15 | CASGTGFQPEVEAFF | TGTGCCAGCGGGACAGGGTTTCAGCCCGAGGTTGAAGCTTTCTTT
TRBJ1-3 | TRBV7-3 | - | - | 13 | CASSLTQGNTIYF | TGTGCCAGCAGCTTAACCCAAGGAAACACCATATATTTT
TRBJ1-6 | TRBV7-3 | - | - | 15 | CASSLQGGVYSPLHF | TGTGCCAGCAGCTTACAGGGAGGAGTATATTCACCCCTCCACTTT
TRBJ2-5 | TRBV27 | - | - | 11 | CASSRGETQYF | TGTGCCAGCAGTAGAGGGGAGACCCAGTACTTC
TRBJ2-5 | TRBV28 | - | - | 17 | CVSTPSWWQGQQETQYF | TGTGTCAGCACCCCCTCTTGGTGGCAGGGGCAACAAGAGACCCAGTACTTC
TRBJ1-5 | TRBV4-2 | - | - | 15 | CASSQETGGGQPQHF | TGTGCCAGCAGCCAAGAGACGGGGGGCGGTCAGCCCCAGCATTTT
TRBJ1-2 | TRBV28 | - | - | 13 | CASSSPGYYGYTF | TGTGCCAGCAGTTCCCCAGGGTACTATGGCTACACCTTC
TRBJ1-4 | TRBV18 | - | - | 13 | CASSDRFDEKLFF | TGTGCCAGCTCAGACCGCTTTGACGAAAAACTGTTTTTT
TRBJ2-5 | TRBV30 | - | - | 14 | CAWGMGGRRETQYF | TGTGCCTGGGGCATGGGGGGGCGCAGGGAGACCCAGTACTTC
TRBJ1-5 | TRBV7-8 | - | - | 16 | CASSLMNAGVRQPQHF | TGTGCCAGCAGCTTAATGAATGCAGGGGTAAGGCAGCCCCAGCATTTT
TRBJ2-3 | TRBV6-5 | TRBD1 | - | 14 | CASSYSTGSDTQYF | TGTGCCAGCAGTTACTCGACAGGGTCAGATACGCAGTATTTT
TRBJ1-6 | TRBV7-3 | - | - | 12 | CASSGRNSPLHF | TGTGCCAGCAGCGGGCGAAATTCACCCCTCCACTTT
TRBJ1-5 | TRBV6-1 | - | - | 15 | CASSEARTGNQPQHF | TGTGCCAGCAGTGAAGCCCGGACGGGAAATCAGCCCCAGCATTTT
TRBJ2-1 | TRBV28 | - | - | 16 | CASSTPTRMRYNEQFF | TGTGCCAGCAGTACGCCGACTAGAATGAGGTACAATGAGCAGTTCTTC
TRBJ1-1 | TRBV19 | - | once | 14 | CASSTGVLNTEAFF | TGTGCCAGTAGTACAGGGGTATTGAACACTGAAGCTTTCTTT
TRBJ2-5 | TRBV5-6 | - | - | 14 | CASSLGGARETQYF | TGTGCCAGCAGCTTAGGGGGGGCTAGAGAGACCCAGTACTTC
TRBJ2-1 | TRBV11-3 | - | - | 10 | CASSFREQFF | TGTGCCAGCAGCTTTCGAGAGCAGTTCTTC
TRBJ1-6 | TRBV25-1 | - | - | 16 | CASSGAEGFYRSPLHF | TGTGCCAGCAGTGGGGCCGAGGGTTTTTATCGTTCACCCCTCCACTTT
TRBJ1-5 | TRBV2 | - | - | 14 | CASSRDMSNQPQHF | TGTGCCAGCAGTAGAGACATGAGCAATCAGCCCCAGCATTTT
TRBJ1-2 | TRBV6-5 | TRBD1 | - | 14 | CASRGQGQGQGYTF | TGTGCCAGCCGCGGTCAAGGACAGGGACAGGGCTACACCTTC
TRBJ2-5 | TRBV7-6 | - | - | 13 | CASSLKGLETQYF | TGTGCCAGCAGCTTAAAGGGGCTAGAGACCCAGTACTTC
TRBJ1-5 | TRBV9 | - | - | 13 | CASSVGGGQPQHF | TGTGCCAGCAGCGTAGGGGGGGGTCAGCCCCAGCATTTT